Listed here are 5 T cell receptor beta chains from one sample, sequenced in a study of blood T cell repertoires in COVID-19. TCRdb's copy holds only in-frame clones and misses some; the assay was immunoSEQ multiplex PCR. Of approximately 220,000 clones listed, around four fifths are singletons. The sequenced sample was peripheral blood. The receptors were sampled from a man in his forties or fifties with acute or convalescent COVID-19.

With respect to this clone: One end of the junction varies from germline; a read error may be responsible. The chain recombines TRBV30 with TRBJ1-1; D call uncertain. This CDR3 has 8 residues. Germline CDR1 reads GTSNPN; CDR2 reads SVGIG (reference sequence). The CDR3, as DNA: TGTGCCTGGAGTGTACAGTCGTTT. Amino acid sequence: CAWSVQSF.

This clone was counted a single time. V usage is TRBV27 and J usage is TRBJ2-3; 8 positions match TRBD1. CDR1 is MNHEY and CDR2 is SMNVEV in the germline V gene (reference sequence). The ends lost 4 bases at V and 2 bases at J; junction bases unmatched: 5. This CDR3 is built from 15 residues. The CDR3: CASSSPGQATDTQYF. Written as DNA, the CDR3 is TGTGCCAGCAGTTCTCCGGGACAGGCCACAGATACGCAGTATTTT.

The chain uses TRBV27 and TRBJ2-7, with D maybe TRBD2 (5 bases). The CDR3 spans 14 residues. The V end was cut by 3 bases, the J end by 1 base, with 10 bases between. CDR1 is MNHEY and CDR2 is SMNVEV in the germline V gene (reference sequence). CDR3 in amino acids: CASSFGPGSYEQYF. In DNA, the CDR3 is TGTGCCAGCAGTTTTGGCCCGGGGTCCTACGAGCAGTACTTC.

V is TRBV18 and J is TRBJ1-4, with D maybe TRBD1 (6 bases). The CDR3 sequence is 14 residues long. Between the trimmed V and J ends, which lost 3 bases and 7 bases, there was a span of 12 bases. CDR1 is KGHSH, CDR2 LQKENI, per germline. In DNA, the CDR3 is TGTGCCAGCTCACCTACAGGGAGAATTGAAAAACTGTTTTTT. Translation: CASSPTGRIEKLFF.

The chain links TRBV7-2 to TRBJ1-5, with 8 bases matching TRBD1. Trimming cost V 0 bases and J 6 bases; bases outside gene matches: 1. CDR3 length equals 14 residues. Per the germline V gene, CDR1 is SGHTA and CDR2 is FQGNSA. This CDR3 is CASSLARGPQPQHF. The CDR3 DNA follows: TGTGCCAGCAGCTTAGCCAGGGGGCCTCAGCCCCAGCATTTT.